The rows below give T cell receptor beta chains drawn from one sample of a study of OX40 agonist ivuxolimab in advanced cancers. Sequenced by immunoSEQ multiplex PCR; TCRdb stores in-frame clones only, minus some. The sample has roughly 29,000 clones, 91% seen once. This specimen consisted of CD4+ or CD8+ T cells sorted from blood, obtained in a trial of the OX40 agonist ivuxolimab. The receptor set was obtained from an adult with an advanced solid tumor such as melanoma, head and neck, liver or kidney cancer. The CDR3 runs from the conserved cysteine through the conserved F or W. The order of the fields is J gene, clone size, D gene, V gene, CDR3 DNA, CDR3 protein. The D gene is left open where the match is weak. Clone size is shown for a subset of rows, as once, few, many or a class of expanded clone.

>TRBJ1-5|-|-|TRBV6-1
TGTGCCAGCAGTGAAACACAGGAGAAACAGCCCCAGCATTTT
CASSETQEKQPQHF
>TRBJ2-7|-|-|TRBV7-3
TGTGCCAGCAGCCCCGACAGGACCTACGAGCAGTACTTC
CASSPDRTYEQYF
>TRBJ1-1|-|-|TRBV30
TGTGCCTGGAGTGCCGCCCAGGGTAACACTGAAGCTTTCTTT
CAWSAAQGNTEAFF
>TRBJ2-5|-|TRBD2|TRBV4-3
TGCGCCAGCAGCCCAGGGACTAGCGGGAGGGTGGAGACCCAGTACTTC
CASSPGTSGRVETQYF
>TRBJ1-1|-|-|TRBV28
TGTGCCAGCATCAACTATGAGGGGAGCGGTTATTCTGAAGCTTTCTTT
CASINYEGSGYSEAFF
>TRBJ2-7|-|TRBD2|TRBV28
TGTGCCAGCAGTTTAAACCTAGCGGGAGAAATCGGGTACGAGCAGTACTTC
CASSLNLAGEIGYEQYF
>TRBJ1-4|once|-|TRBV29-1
TGCAGCGTCGTCGGGAGGGGTAGTGCAAAACTGTTTTTT
CSVVGRGSAKLFF
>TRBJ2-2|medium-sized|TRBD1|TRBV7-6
TGTGCCAGCAGTCCCGGGACAGGGGGCACCGGGGAGCTGTTTTTT
CASSPGTGGTGELFF
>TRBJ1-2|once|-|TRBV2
TGTGCCAGCAGCGCGAACGGATTCTTGGGCTACACCTTC
CASSANGFLGYTF
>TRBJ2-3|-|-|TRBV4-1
TGCGCCAGCAGCCAAATTATGTGGAGCACAGATACGCAGTATTTT
CASSQIMWSTDTQYF
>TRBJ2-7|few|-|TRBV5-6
TGTGCCAGCAGCTCCGATTGGACAGATTCCTACGAGCAGTACTTC
CASSSDWTDSYEQYF
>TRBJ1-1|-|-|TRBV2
TGTGCCAGCAGTGCGTTTGGGGCGAACACTGAAGCTTTCTTT
CASSAFGANTEAFF
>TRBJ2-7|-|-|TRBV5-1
TGCGCCAGCAGCTTGGTTCTAGCACGAGCCTACGAGCAGTACTTC
CASSLVLARAYEQYF
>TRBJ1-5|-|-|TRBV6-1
TGTGCCAGCAGACGTCAGGGTGTGGAGCCCCAGCATTTT
CASRRQGVEPQHF
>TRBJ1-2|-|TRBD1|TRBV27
TGTGCCAGCAGTTTCGGGACAGGCTATGGCTACACCTTC
CASSFGTGYGYTF
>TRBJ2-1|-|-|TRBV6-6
TGTGCCAGCAGTTACTCCCAGGGCTGGGACAATGAGCAGTTCTTC
CASSYSQGWDNEQFF
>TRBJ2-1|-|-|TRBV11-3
TGTGCCAGCAGCTTAGTAGCTAGCGAATACAATGAGCAGTTCTTC
CASSLVASEYNEQFF
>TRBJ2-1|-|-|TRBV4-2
TGTGCCAGCAGCTTAATCGGTAATTTGGGGAGCTCCTACAATGAGCAGTTCTTC
CASSLIGNLGSSYNEQFF
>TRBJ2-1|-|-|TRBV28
TGTGCCAGCAGGCCCCAGGGGAGCTCCTACAATGAGCAGTTCTTC
CASRPQGSSYNEQFF
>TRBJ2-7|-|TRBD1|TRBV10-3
TGTGCCATCAAGGGGGACAGAAAATACGAGCAGTACTTC
CAIKGDRKYEQYF
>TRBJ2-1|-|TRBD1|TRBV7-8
TGTGCCAGCAGAGCAGACAGGGTTTCGAGGTACAATGAGCAGTTCTTC
CASRADRVSRYNEQFF
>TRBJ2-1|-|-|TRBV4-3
TGCGCCAGCAGCCAATCGTGGCAGGATGAGCAGTTCTTC
CASSQSWQDEQFF
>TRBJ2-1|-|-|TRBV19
TGTGCCAGTAGTTCCGGGGCTTGGGGAAATGAGCAGTTCTTC
CASSSGAWGNEQFF
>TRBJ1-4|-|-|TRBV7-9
TGTGCCAGCAGCTTGATAGGGGAGCGGGAAAAACTGTTTTTT
CASSLIGEREKLFF
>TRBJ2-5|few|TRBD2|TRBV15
TGTGCCACCAGCAGAGCTACTTTAAGGACTAGCGGGAGAGAGACCCAGTACTTC
CATSRATLRTSGRETQYF
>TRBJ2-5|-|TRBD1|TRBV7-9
TGTGCCAGCAGCCTCTGGACAGGGCAAAAAGAGACCCAGTACTTC
CASSLWTGQKETQYF
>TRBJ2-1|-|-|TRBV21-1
TGTGCCAGTCACAGACTAGCGGGAGATATCTACAATGAGCAGTTCTTC
CASHRLAGDIYNEQFF
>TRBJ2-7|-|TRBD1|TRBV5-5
TGTGCCAGCAGCTACCGCCGGGACAGGCACGAGCAGTACTTC
CASSYRRDRHEQYF
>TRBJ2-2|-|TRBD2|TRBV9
TGTGCCAGCAGCGTAGGAGTGGCGGGGGGGCTGAGCGGGGAGCTGTTTTTT
CASSVGVAGGLSGELFF
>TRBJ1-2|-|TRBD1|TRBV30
TGTGCCTGGAGGGGGGGACAGGGAGGCTATGGCTACACCTTC
CAWRGGQGGYGYTF
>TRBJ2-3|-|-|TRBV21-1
TGTGCCAGCAGCAAAGGGGCCCCCAGGGTCATCACAGATACGCAGTATTTT
CASSKGAPRVITDTQYF
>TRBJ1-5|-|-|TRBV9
TGTGCCAGCAGCCCCCCTGGACACCCTTGGCCCCAGCATTTT
CASSPPGHPWPQHF
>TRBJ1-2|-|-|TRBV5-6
TGTGCCAGCGGTTTTGAGCAGGGAGGCTATGGCTACACCTTC
CASGFEQGGYGYTF
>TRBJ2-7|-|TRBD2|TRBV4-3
TGCGCCAGCAGCCAAGTGGGACTAGCGGGCCTCTACGAGCAGTACTTC
CASSQVGLAGLYEQYF
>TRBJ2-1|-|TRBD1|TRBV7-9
TGTGCCAGCAGCTTATCTTCAGGGGGACGAAATGAGCAGTTCTTC
CASSLSSGGRNEQFF
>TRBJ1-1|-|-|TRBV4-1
TGCGCCAGCAGCCAAGAAGGGGGTGGAACAGGGCTGAACACTGAAGCTTTCTTT
CASSQEGGGTGLNTEAFF
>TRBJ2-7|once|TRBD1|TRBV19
TGTGCCAGTAGTATCGGACAGGGCTTAGTCTACGAGCAGTACTTC
CASSIGQGLVYEQYF
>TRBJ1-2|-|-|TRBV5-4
TGTGCCAGCAGCTTGGAACTACTCCCTAACTATGGCTACACCTTC
CASSLELLPNYGYTF
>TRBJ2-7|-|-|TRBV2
TGTGCCAGCAGCCTCCGGGAAAAACTTCCCCACGAGCAGTACTTC
CASSLREKLPHEQYF
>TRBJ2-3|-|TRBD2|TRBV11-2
TGTGCCAGCAGCTCCAGGACTAGCTTAGTGTCGGGGAACACAGATACGCAGTATTTT
CASSSRTSLVSGNTDTQYF
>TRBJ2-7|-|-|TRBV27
TGTGCCAGCAGCACCCTGGGCTACGAGCAGTACTTC
CASSTLGYEQYF
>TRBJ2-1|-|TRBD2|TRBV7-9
TGTGCCAGCAGCTTATTGACTAGCGGGAGTCACGAGCAGTTCTTC
CASSLLTSGSHEQFF
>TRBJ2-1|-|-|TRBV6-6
TGTGCCAGCAGTTATGGAAGCCCCAATGAGCAGTTCTTC
CASSYGSPNEQFF
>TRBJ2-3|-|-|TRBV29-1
TGCAGCGGCCAGGGGGGGTTAGGCACAGATACGCAGTATTTT
CSGQGGLGTDTQYF
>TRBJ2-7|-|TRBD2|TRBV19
TGTGCCAGTAGCCCGGGACTAGCGGGATACGAGCAGTACTTC
CASSPGLAGYEQYF
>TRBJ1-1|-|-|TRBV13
TGTGCCAGCAGCTTATATGGCAGCCTAAAGACTGAAGCTTTCTTT
CASSLYGSLKTEAFF
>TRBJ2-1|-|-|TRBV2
TGTGCCAGCAGTGAAGATACTTGGAATGGTGAGCAGTTCTTC
CASSEDTWNGEQFF
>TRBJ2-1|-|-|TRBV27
TGTGCCAGCATCCTGCGGAACAGGGAGCAGTTCTTC
CASILRNREQFF
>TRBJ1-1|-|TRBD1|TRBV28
TGTGCCAGCAGACTAACAGGGGGCCCTGAAGCTTTCTTT
CASRLTGGPEAFF
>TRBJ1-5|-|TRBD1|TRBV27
TGTGCCAGCAGCCCCTTAACAGGGGGCGGTCAGCCCCAGCATTTT
CASSPLTGGGQPQHF
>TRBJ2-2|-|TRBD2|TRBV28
TGTGCGACTAGCGGGAGGACCGGGGAGCTGTTTTTT
CATSGRTGELFF
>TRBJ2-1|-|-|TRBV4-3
TGCGCCAGCAGCCAAGAGAACAGCCAAGATGAGCAGTTCTTC
CASSQENSQDEQFF
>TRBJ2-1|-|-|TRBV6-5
TGTGCCAGCAGTTACTTCCAGGGTGAGCAGTTCTTC
CASSYFQGEQFF
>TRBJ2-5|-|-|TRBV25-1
TGTGCCAGCACTCCGCCGAGCCCTGGGTACCAAGAGACCCAGTACTTC
CASTPPSPGYQETQYF